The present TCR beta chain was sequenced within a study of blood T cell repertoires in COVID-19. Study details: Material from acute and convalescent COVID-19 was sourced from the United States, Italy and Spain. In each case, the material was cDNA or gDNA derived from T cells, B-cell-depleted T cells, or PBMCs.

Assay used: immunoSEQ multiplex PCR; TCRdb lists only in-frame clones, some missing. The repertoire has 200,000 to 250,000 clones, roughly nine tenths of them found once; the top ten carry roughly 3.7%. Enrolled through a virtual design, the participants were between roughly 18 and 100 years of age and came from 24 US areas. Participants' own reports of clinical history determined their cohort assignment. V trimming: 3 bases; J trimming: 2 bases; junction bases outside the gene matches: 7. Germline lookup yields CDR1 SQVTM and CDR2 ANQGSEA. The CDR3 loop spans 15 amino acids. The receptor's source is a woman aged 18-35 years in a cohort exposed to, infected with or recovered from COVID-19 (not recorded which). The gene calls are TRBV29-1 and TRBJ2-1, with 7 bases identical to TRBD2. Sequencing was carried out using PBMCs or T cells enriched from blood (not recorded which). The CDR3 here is CSVDWLGLAYNEQFF. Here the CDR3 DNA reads TGCAGCGTTGACTGGTTAGGACTAGCCTACAATGAGCAGTTCTTC.